One and the same sample provided the 23 T cell receptor beta chains below, sequenced in a study of spatial heterogeneity in lung cancer. Each CDR3 protein gets one entry after TCRdb re-called the 5' RACE reads with MiXCR. The sample yields about 48,000 distinct CDR3 sequences, around 5.2% seen once. Time point defined: sample taken at primary tumor resection. The sample was PBMCs, taken at surgery. The receptors derive from a male donor with early-stage non-small cell lung cancer.

This clonotype was detected ten times or more. The genes are TRBV6-2 or TRBV6-3 and TRBJ2-7; 13 bases are shared with TRBD2. The CDR3 covers 15 residues. The germline V gene encodes CDR1 MNHEY and CDR2 SVGEGT. With V trimmed by 5 bases and J by 5 bases, 6 bases remained unmatched. The CDR3 is CASSTLAGGKNEQYF. CDR3 coding DNA: TGTGCCAGCAGTACACTAGCGGGAGGGAAGAACGAGCAGTACTTC.

This clonotype appeared many times. The rearrangement uses TRBV12-3 or TRBV12-4 and TRBJ2-1; TRBD2 matches 7 bases. V lost 5 bases and J lost 6; bases outside the gene matches: 7. The CDR3 is made up of 14 amino acids. The CDR3 sequence: CASSRGRAPNEQFF. As DNA, the CDR3 is TGTGCCAGCAGTCGAGGGAGGGCTCCCAATGAGCAGTTCTTC.

The chain has TRBV20-1 and TRBJ1-5; no definite D call. V lost 0 bases and J 3 bases, leaving 9 bases between the germline ends. Germline-derived CDR1 and CDR2 are DFQATT and SNEGSKA (reference sequence). This CDR3 region has 14 residues. The CDR3 here is CSAREGGLNQPQHF. The CDR3 nucleotides read TGCAGTGCTAGAGAGGGAGGTCTCAATCAGCCCCAGCATTTT.

The chain is built from TRBV24-1 and TRBJ2-1, with 7 bases fitting TRBD2. This CDR3 spans 15 amino acids. V was pared by 4 bases and J by 5 bases, with 7 bases of the junction left unmatched. Germline lookup yields CDR1 KGHDR and CDR2 SFDVKD. The CDR3 DNA follows: TGTGCCACCAGTGAGCCACGGACTAGGAACAATGAGCAGTTCTTC. This gives the protein CATSEPRTRNNEQFF.

The chain uses TRBV6-5 and TRBJ2-3; D might be TRBD1 or TRBD2, each matching 5 bases. Trimming removed 8 bases at V and 5 bases at J, with 14 bases between. The CDR3 has 13 amino acids. From germline, CDR1 is MNHEY and CDR2 SVGAGI. The DNA for the CDR3 is TGTGCCAGCCACCGGGGCACGGGAGATACGCAGTATTTT. It codes for CASHRGTGDTQYF.

The sample holds many counts of this clonotype. V gene TRBV9 combines with J gene TRBJ2-1, with 9 bases that match TRBD1. The CDR3 totals 16 residues. Germline CDR1 reads SGDLS; CDR2 reads YYNGEE. J was trimmed by 2 bases and V by 1 base; bases with no gene match: 4. The CDR3 is CASSVRGQGTYNEQFF. In nucleotides, the CDR3 is TGTGCCAGCAGCGTAAGGGGACAGGGTACCTACAATGAGCAGTTCTTC.

In this sample, this clonotype turned up many times. The chain employs TRBV7-9 and TRBJ2-5; D is perhaps TRBD1 (5 bases). Trimming stripped 5 bases from V and 5 bases from J, with 21 bases between. The CDR3 has 16 amino acids. Germline CDR1 and CDR2: SEHNR and FQNEAQ (reference sequence). The CDR3 bases are TGTGCCAGCAGCCCCGATATCCAGGGTTATGGGGAGACCCAGTACTTC. Its protein is CASSPDIQGYGETQYF.

This chain links TRBV21-1 with TRBJ2-1; TRBD2 is the table's D call and was not checked against the DNA. TRBV21-1 is reported as a pseudogene. The CDR3 is made up of 16 amino acids. CDR3 amino acids: CASSKGGLAQRNEQFF. The CDR3 coding sequence is TGTGCCAGCAGCAAAGGAGGACTAGCTCAAAGGAATGAGCAGTTCTTC.

The chain couples TRBV14 to TRBJ2-2; D is perhaps TRBD1 or TRBD2 (6 bases each). The CDR3 totals 15 residues. V lost 9 bases and J lost 7, with 21 bases in between. Germline CDR1 and CDR2: SGHDN and FVKESK. CDR3 bases: TGTGCCAGTAGCGGAGCCAAATGGACAGTCGGGGAGCTGTTTTTT. Encoded protein: CASSGAKWTVGELFF.

The chain joins TRBV6-2 or TRBV6-3 to TRBJ1-3; 8 positions agree with TRBD1. CDR3 length: 16 amino acids. Germline CDR1 MNHEY, CDR2 SVGEGT. The junction had 10 bases not matched to a gene; V was cut back by 9 bases and J by 0 bases. CDR3 in amino acids: CASGGQGSSSGNTIYF. The CDR3 DNA reads as TGTGCCAGTGGAGGACAGGGTTCGAGCTCTGGAAACACCATATATTTT.

This clonotype was recorded at least ten times. This chain links TRBV7-6 with TRBJ2-1, with 13 bases identical to TRBD2. Germline CDR1 reads SGHVS; CDR2 reads FNYEAQ. V was pared by 5 bases and J by 8 bases, with 9 bases of the junction left unmatched. The length of the CDR3 is 16 residues. This chain's CDR3 is CASSPRLAGGLDEQFF. DNA for the CDR3: TGTGCCAGCAGCCCGAGACTAGCGGGAGGATTAGATGAGCAGTTCTTC. The full variable domain, rest sourced from reference TRBV7-6 and TRBJ2-1, is GAGVSQSPRYKVTKRGQDVALRCDPISGHVSLYWYRQALGQGPEFLTYFNYEAQQDKSGLPNDRFSAERPEGSISTLTIQRTEQRDSAMYRCASSPRLAGGLDEQFFGPGTRLTVL.

The sample holds many counts of this clonotype. The V and J genes are TRBV18 and TRBJ2-3, with 7 bases identical to TRBD2. Trimming at V came to 2 bases and at J to 3 bases, leaving 5 bases not matched to a gene. CDR3 length: 15 residues. Looked up from germline, CDR1 is KGHSH and CDR2 is LQKENI. The CDR3 spells CASSPFTGGTDTQYF. CDR3 DNA: TGTGCCAGCTCACCATTCACGGGAGGAACAGATACGCAGTATTTT.

This clonotype was found many times. The chain links TRBV7-2 to TRBJ2-5; 9 bases line up with TRBD2. Germline V CDR1 and CDR2: SGHTA, FQGNSA. The CDR3 sequence is 17 residues long. Trimming cost V 2 bases and J 4 bases; bases outside gene matches: 11. This CDR3 is CASSLWGRGGARETQYF. CDR3 nucleotide sequence: TGTGCCAGCAGCTTATGGGGCCGCGGGGGGGCGCGAGAGACCCAGTACTTC.

This clonotype has a handful of counts. CDR3 coding DNA: TGTGCCAGTATGTTAATCCAGGGGGCATTCAATGAGCAGTTCTTC. It is translated as CASMLIQGAFNEQFF. The J gene is TRBJ2-1, the V gene TRBV19, with 8 positions matching TRBD1. Per germline, CDR1 LNHDA and CDR2 SQIVND (reference sequence). J lost 6 bases, V lost 7 bases, and 11 bases had no gene match. This CDR3 region has 15 residues.

This clonotype has ten or more counts. The chain is built from TRBV7-9 and TRBJ2-6; TRBD1 matches 8 bases. The V segment lost 1 base and the J segment 0 bases; nucleotides outside the gene matches: 11. The CDR3 is 20 residues long. CDR1 SEHNR and CDR2 FQNEAQ come from the germline V gene (reference sequence). The CDR3 nucleotides read TGTGCCAGCAGCTTAGGGGCCGGAGGACAGGGTTCCTCTGGGGCCAACGTCCTGACTTTC. Its translation is CASSLGAGGQGSSGANVLTF.

This clonotype was picked up many times. The rearrangement joins TRBV6-5 to TRBJ2-7; the D gene is possibly TRBD1 (6 bases). This CDR3 contains 14 residues. V was trimmed by 2 bases and J by 3 bases, leaving 11 bases between them. Germline CDR1 MNHEY, CDR2 SVGAGI. The CDR3 bases are TGTGCCAGCAGTTACGGGACACCTATCTACGAGCAGTACTTC. As protein: CASSYGTPIYEQYF.

This clonotype was seen ten or more times. V and J are TRBV5-1 and TRBJ1-3; no definite D call. V lost 7 bases and J 4 bases, leaving 15 bases between the germline ends. CDR1 and CDR2 from the germline V gene are SGHRS and YFSETQ. There are 14 residues in the CDR3. The CDR3 DNA reads as TGCGCCAGCGGGGAGTCTTCGCGAGGAAACACCATATATTTT. This translates into CASGESSRGNTIYF.

There are many counts of this clonotype. V gene TRBV7-8 combines with J gene TRBJ2-7, with 10 bases identical to TRBD2. The germline V gene has CDR1 SGHVS and CDR2 FQNEAQ. The CDR3 contains 17 residues. V lost 1 base and J lost 5; bases outside the gene matches: 11. The CDR3 DNA reads as TGTGCCAGCAGCTTAGACAGGACTAGCGGTTGGGTCGACGAGCAGTACTTC. Its translation: CASSLDRTSGWVDEQYF.

The table lists this clonotype with a few counts. The chain uses TRBV6-4 and TRBJ2-2; 7 nucleotides line up with TRBD1. CDR3 size: 14 residues. The V gene end was trimmed by 5 bases and the J gene end by 5 bases; junction bases not matched to a gene: 5. Looked up from germline, CDR1 is MRHNA and CDR2 is SNTAGT. In DNA, the CDR3 is TGTGCCAGCAGTATAGACAGGGATACCGGGGAGCTGTTTTTT. Its protein is CASSIDRDTGELFF.

This clonotype appeared many times. This chain links TRBV7-8 with TRBJ1-5, with 8 positions matching TRBD1. V lost 6 bases and J lost 0; bases outside the gene matches: 4. The CDR3 length is 15 residues. CDR1 and CDR2 from the germline V gene are SGHVS and FQNEAQ. CDR3 sequence: CASRPDRVSNQPQHF. As DNA, the CDR3 is TGTGCCAGCAGACCGGACAGGGTTAGCAATCAGCCCCAGCATTTT. The whole variable domain, remainder taken from reference TRBV7-8 and TRBJ1-5, is GAGVSQSPRYKVAKRGQDVALRCDPISGHVSLFWYQQALGQGPEFLTYFQNEAQLDKSGLPSDRFFAERPEGSVSTLKIQRTQQEDSAVYLCASRPDRVSNQPQHFGDGTRLSIL.

In this sample, this clonotype turned up many times. The chain joins TRBV20-1 to TRBJ1-6; TRBD1 matches at 7 bases. From germline, CDR1 is DFQATT and CDR2 SNEGSKA (reference sequence). V trimming: 5 bases; J trimming: 8 bases; junction bases outside the gene matches: 12. This CDR3 contains 15 residues. CDR3 nucleotides: TGCAGTGCTCAGCGACAGGGCCGTACCGATTCACCCCTCCACTTT. It translates to CSAQRQGRTDSPLHF.

This clonotype was detected many times. The V and J genes are TRBV27 and TRBJ2-6; no clear D. The CDR3 is 16 amino acids. CDR1 and CDR2 (germline): MNHEY, SMNVEV (reference sequence). V lost 6 bases to trimming and J lost 4 bases, with 16 bases between them. The CDR3 protein is CASRTLLGRGANVLTF. The CDR3 DNA reads as TGTGCCAGCAGAACCCTCTTGGGAAGGGGGGCCAACGTCCTGACTTTC.

This chain uses TRBV4-2 with TRBJ2-6; tentatively, D is TRBD2 (5 bases). Germline V gene lookup returns CDR1 LGHNA and CDR2 YNFKEQ. The CDR3 contains 14 residues. V dropped 9 bases and J dropped 0 bases, with 9 bases sitting between them. The CDR3 spells CASGSGSGANVLTF. The DNA of the CDR3 is TGTGCCAGTGGAAGCGGCTCTGGGGCCAACGTCCTGACTTTC.